The 5 T cell receptor beta chains presented below share a single source sample, sequenced in a study of CD8 T cells in ankylosing spondylitis. Study-wide results and limits: In ankylosing spondylitis blood, a motif of eight highly homologous TCR beta variants appeared characteristic.

These receptors' targets are unknown. MiXCR was run by TCRdb on the 5' RACE reads, yielding one entry per CDR3 protein. Of about 750,000 distinct CDR3 sequences listed, around 20% are singletons. Source material: blood, either unsorted or a sorted T cell fraction (not recorded which). These TCRs come from a male donor with ankylosing spondylitis.

The chain is built from TRBV2 and TRBJ2-7; TRBD1 aligns across 10 bases. The CDR3 is made up of 13 amino acids. Trimming took 7 bases from V and 5 from J; bases not matched to a gene: 5. Germline V gene sequence: CDR1 SNHLY, CDR2 FYNNEI. The CDR3 spells CASTGQGDHEQYF. DNA of the CDR3: TGTGCCAGCACAGGACAGGGGGACCACGAGCAGTACTTC.

This clonotype was observed a handful of times. This chain connects TRBV5-1 to TRBJ1-2, with D possibly TRBD1 on 6 matching bases. The germline V gene encodes CDR1 SGHRS and CDR2 YFSETQ. CDR3 length equals 17 residues. Trimming pared 0 bases from V and 0 bases from J, leaving 15 bases between. The CDR3 reads CASSLEGGRGANYGYTF. The CDR3 DNA follows: TGCGCCAGCAGCTTGGAAGGGGGTCGAGGAGCTAACTATGGCTACACCTTC.

This clonotype was detected only a few times. The chain is built from TRBV6-1 and TRBJ1-2; D not certain. The CDR3 loop spans 18 amino acids. The V and J ends lost 7 bases and 0 bases respectively, with 24 bases between them. Germline V lookup: CDR1 MNHNS, CDR2 SASEGT. Here the CDR3 DNA reads TGTGCCAGCAAAGGTTCACTTCGGGGTCGAGATGCTAACTATGGCTACACCTTC. Its protein is CASKGSLRGRDANYGYTF.

This chain uses TRBV5-6 with TRBJ2-1, with 7 positions matching TRBD2. V dropped 2 bases and J dropped 11; count of bases not matched to a gene: 4. Germline V gives CDR1 SGHDT, CDR2 YYEEEE. This CDR3 contains 12 residues. The CDR3 sequence: CASSFGGSQQFF. The CDR3 region has the DNA TGTGCCAGCAGCTTTGGCGGGAGCCAGCAGTTCTTC.

The V and J genes are TRBV2 and TRBJ2-1; TRBD2 matches at 14 bases. V gave up 4 bases and J gave up 4 bases; unmatched junction bases: 0. CDR1 and CDR2 (germline): SNHLY, FYNNEI. This CDR3 is 15 amino acids long. The CDR3 loop is CASSGTSGRYNEQFF. DNA for the CDR3: TGTGCCAGCAGTGGGACTAGCGGGAGGTACAATGAGCAGTTCTTC. Full variable domain (remainder filled in from reference TRBV2 and TRBJ2-1): EPEVTQTPSHQVTQMGQEVILRCVPISNHLYFYWYRQILGQKVEFLVSFYNNEISEKSEIFDDQFSVERPDGSNFTLKIRSTKLEDSAMYFCASSGTSGRYNEQFFGPGTRLTVL.